This entry lists 18 T cell receptor beta chains sequenced from one sample in a study of Ad26.COV2.S vaccination and SARS-CoV-2 variants. Produced via immunoSEQ multiplex PCR; TCRdb's table is partial and in-frame only. The sample has roughly 330,000 clones; 85% to 90% are singletons. The treatment denotes: approximately 18 received Ad26.COV2.S at low or high dose, single or two shots; five or six received placebo; per-sample allocation not given. Sample collection was performed on day 63 after the first vaccine or placebo injection. Sequenced here: peripheral blood, sampled in a trial of Ad26.COV2.S vaccine versus placebo. Receptors were obtained from a person between 18 and 65 years old who received the Ad26.COV2.S COVID-19 vaccine or a placebo.

The CDR3 DNA reads TGCGCCAGCAGCTCCGGAAAACAAGAGACCCAGTACTTC. This sequence encodes CASSSGKQETQYF. The chain couples TRBV5-1 to TRBJ2-5; D is unclear. In germline, CDR1 is SGHRS, CDR2 YFSETQ. Between the trimmed V and J ends, which lost 3 bases and 2 bases, there was a span of 8 bases. This CDR3 region has 13 residues.

V is TRBV4-1 and J is TRBJ2-5, with TRBD2 identical over 10 bases. Germline V gene data show CDR1 as MGHRA and CDR2 as YSYEKL. With 1 base clipped from V and 0 bases from J, the junction kept 5 bases outside the gene matches. The CDR3 has 17 residues. This chain's CDR3 is CASSQVLAGGDQETQYF. The CDR3, as DNA: TGCGCCAGCAGCCAAGTTTTAGCGGGAGGAGACCAAGAGACCCAGTACTTC.

The chain employs TRBV7-9 and TRBJ1-3; the match to TRBD1 covers 7 bases. V gave up 3 bases and J gave up 1 base; unmatched junction bases: 15. The V gene's germline CDR1 is SEHNR and CDR2 FQNEAQ (reference sequence). This CDR3 comprises 19 residues. In nucleotides, the CDR3 is TGTGCCAGCAGCTTTCCGGGACAGACAATGAATGGGTCTGGAAACACCATATATTTT. Translation gives CASSFPGQTMNGSGNTIYF.

This chain connects TRBV12-5 to TRBJ2-7, with TRBD2 as a possible D gene (6 bases). CDR1 LGHNT and CDR2 FRNRAP come from the germline V gene. CDR3 length: 13 amino acids. V lost 6 bases and J lost 0, with 9 bases in between. In DNA, the CDR3 is TGTGCTAGTGGAGGAGGGATCTCCTACGAGCAGTACTTC. This translates into CASGGGISYEQYF.

This chain connects TRBV4-3 to TRBJ1-1; D ambiguous. The CDR3 spans 17 residues. V lost 1 base, J lost 1 base, and 16 bases lay in between. Germline V lookup: CDR1 LGHNA, CDR2 YSLEER. CDR3 amino acids: CASSQVIRGVGNTEAFF. For the CDR3, the DNA is TGCGCCAGCAGCCAAGTTATCCGCGGGGTGGGGAACACTGAAGCTTTCTTT.

V is TRBV5-1 and J is TRBJ2-2, with TRBD2 as a possible D gene (5 bases). Trimming took 2 bases from V and 1 from J, leaving 12 bases between them. Per germline, CDR1 SGHRS and CDR2 YFSETQ. This CDR3 region has 16 residues. CDR3 sequence: CASSFLTGVNTGELFF. In DNA, the CDR3 is TGCGCCAGCAGCTTTCTTACCGGGGTGAACACCGGGGAGCTGTTTTTT. The full variable domain, completed using reference TRBV5-1 and TRBJ2-2, is KAGVTQTPRYLIKTRGQQVTLSCSPISGHRSVSWYQQTPGQGLQFLFEYFSETQRNKGNFPGRFSGRQFSNSRSEMNVSTLELGDSALYLCASSFLTGVNTGELFFGEGSRLTVL.

J is TRBJ2-3 and V is TRBV6-1, with 9 positions matching TRBD2. The germline V gene has CDR1 MNHNS and CDR2 SASEGT. The length of the CDR3 is 16 residues. V shed 0 bases and J 3 bases; nucleotides not matched to a gene: 4. The CDR3 DNA is TGTGCCAGCAGTGAAGCACTGAGCGGGGGGACAGATACGCAGTATTTT. Protein sequence: CASSEALSGGTDTQYF.

In this sample, this clone turned up once. This CDR3 is also generated by other DNA sequences in the sample. The chain combines TRBV6-5 with TRBJ1-5; 10 bases match TRBD1. CDR1 and CDR2 from the germline V gene are MNHEY and SVGAGI. CDR3 length equals 14 residues. V shed 6 bases and J 7 bases; nucleotides not matched to a gene: 6. CDR3 loop: CASSSGQGSQPQHF. Here the CDR3 DNA reads TGTGCCAGCAGCTCGGGACAGGGGTCGCAGCCCCAGCATTTT.

CDR3 amino acids: CASSLVNTEAFF. The CDR3 coding sequence is TGTGCCAGTAGCCTGGTGAACACTGAAGCTTTCTTT. V gene TRBV19 combines with J gene TRBJ1-1; no definite D call. Looked up from germline, CDR1 is LNHDA and CDR2 is SQIVND (reference sequence). Trimming shortened V by 6 bases and J by 0 bases, and 5 bases separated the two germline ends. CDR3 length: 12 amino acids.

The chain couples TRBV11-3 to TRBJ2-1, with D unresolved. Per germline, CDR1 SGHNT and CDR2 YENEEA. CDR3 length: 12 amino acids. V gave up 0 bases and J gave up 6 bases, with 3 bases separating them. The CDR3 sequence: CASSLDFNEQFF. The CDR3 bases are TGTGCCAGCAGCTTAGATTTCAATGAGCAGTTCTTC.

The gene calls are TRBV7-9 and TRBJ2-1, with TRBD1 matching 10 bases. The junction had 4 bases not matched to a gene; V was cut back by 10 bases and J by 4 bases. The CDR3 has 13 residues. Germline CDR1 reads SEHNR; CDR2 reads FQNEAQ (reference sequence). The DNA of the CDR3 is TGTGCCACAGGACAGGGGGATTACAATGAGCAGTTCTTC. It translates to CATGQGDYNEQFF.

This rearrangement joins TRBV28 to TRBJ1-1; TRBD1 matches at 9 bases. Germline loops: CDR1 MDHEN, CDR2 SYDVKM. V was pared by 3 bases and J by 1 base, with 3 bases of the junction left unmatched. The CDR3 sequence is 15 residues long. CDR3 bases: TGTGCCAGCAGTTTGGGGGACAGGGCGAACACTGAAGCTTTCTTT. Translating gives CASSLGDRANTEAFF.

V gene TRBV7-9 combines with J gene TRBJ2-5; TRBD1 might be the D (5 bases). Trimming removed 1 base at V and 3 bases at J, with 18 bases between. The CDR3 is 17 amino acids. Germline CDR1 reads SEHNR; CDR2 reads FQNEAQ (reference sequence). CDR3 coding DNA: TGTGCCAGCAGCTTAGTTATGGCAGGGTTAGGGGAAGAGACCCAGTACTTC. It is translated as CASSLVMAGLGEETQYF.

This chain links TRBV4-3 with TRBJ1-1, with no clear D. V was cut by 0 bases and J by 5 bases, with 7 bases left in between. The CDR3 sequence is 13 residues long. The germline CDR1 and CDR2 sequences are LGHNA and YSLEER. CDR3 DNA sequence: TGCGCCAGCAGCCAAGATAGTGGGACTGAAGCTTTCTTT. The encoded protein is CASSQDSGTEAFF.

The chain is built from TRBV27 and TRBJ2-3; a weak D match, TRBD2 (6 bases). V was shortened by 2 bases and J by 2 bases, with 11 bases between the two germline ends. The CDR3 extends over 15 amino acids. The germline CDR1 and CDR2 sequences are MNHEY and SMNVEV (reference sequence). This CDR3 is CASSLGAGPTDTQYF. In DNA form, the CDR3 reads TGTGCCAGCAGTTTAGGAGCGGGCCCCACAGATACGCAGTATTTT.

V is TRBV12-3 or TRBV12-4 and J is TRBJ2-5; unclear D gene. The CDR3 has 13 residues. Between the trimmed V and J ends, which lost 2 bases and 5 bases, there was a span of 9 bases. CDR3 protein: CASSLIGPETQYF. The DNA of the CDR3 is TGTGCCAGCAGTTTAATAGGGCCCGAGACCCAGTACTTC.

A few counts support this clone. This chain connects TRBV4-3 to TRBJ2-1; 12 positions agree with TRBD2. The germline V gene encodes CDR1 LGHNA and CDR2 YSLEER. The CDR3 totals 17 residues. V dropped 1 base and J dropped 7; count of bases not matched to a gene: 8. DNA for the CDR3: TGCGCCAGCAGCCAAGGGTGGCGACTAGCGGGAGTTAATGAGCAGTTCTTC. Its protein is CASSQGWRLAGVNEQFF.

The J gene is TRBJ1-1, the V gene TRBV4-3; D gene unclear. This CDR3 comprises 14 residues. Per germline, CDR1 LGHNA and CDR2 YSLEER. V was trimmed by 0 bases and J by 5 bases, leaving 10 bases between them. The CDR3 loop is CASSQEGMGTEAFF. The CDR3 DNA sequence: TGCGCCAGCAGCCAAGAGGGGATGGGGACTGAAGCTTTCTTT.